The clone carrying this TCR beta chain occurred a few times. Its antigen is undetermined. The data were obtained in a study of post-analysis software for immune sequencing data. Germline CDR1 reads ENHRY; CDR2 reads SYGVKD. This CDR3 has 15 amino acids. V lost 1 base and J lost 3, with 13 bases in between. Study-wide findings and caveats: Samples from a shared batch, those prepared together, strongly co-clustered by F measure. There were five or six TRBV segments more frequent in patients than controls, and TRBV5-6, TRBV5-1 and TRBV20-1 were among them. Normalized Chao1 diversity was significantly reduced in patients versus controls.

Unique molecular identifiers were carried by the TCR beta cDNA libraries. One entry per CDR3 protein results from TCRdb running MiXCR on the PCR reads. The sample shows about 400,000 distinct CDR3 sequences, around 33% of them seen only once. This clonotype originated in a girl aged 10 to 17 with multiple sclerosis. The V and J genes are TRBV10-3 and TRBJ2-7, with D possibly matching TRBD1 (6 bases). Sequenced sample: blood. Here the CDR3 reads CAISEFNSDSYEQYF. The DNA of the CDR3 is TGTGCCATCAGTGAGTTTAATTCGGACAGCTACGAGCAGTACTTC.